These 9 T cell receptor beta chains were sequenced from one sample in a study of T cells in Graves' hyperthyroidism and ophthalmopathy. TCR beta CDR3 regions were amplified from RNA transcripts. TCR CDR3 regions were first amplified by RT-PCR with HTBI primers. TCRdb ran MiXCR on the multiplex PCR reads and lists one entry per CDR3 protein. Among 600,000 or so distinct CDR3 sequences, under 60% were seen once, and the ten largest hold nearly 8.5%. Sequencing was carried out using peripheral blood or thyroid tissue (not recorded which). The origin of the receptors is a woman under 30 with Graves' hyperthyroidism.

The chain couples TRBV19 to TRBJ1-2; D may be TRBD1 (5 bases). V lost 5 bases and J lost 3, with 10 bases in between. Germline CDR1 LNHDA, CDR2 SQIVND (reference sequence). This CDR3 is 13 amino acids long. The CDR3 loop reads CASSEGADYGYTF. Here the CDR3 DNA reads TGTGCCAGTAGTGAAGGGGCGGACTATGGCTACACCTTC.

The chain carries TRBV20-1 and TRBJ2-2, with a possible D match to TRBD1 (6 bases). This CDR3 comprises 15 residues. V gave up 5 bases and J gave up 1 base, with 14 bases separating them. The germline V gene encodes CDR1 DFQATT and CDR2 SNEGSKA (reference sequence). CDR3 nucleotides: TGCAGTGCTCCCCGGACAGCAATGAACACCGGGGAGCTGTTTTTT. Its protein product is CSAPRTAMNTGELFF.

Points on this clonotype: The junction shows a germline mismatch at one end, possibly a read error. V and J are TRBV10-3 and TRBJ2-7, with 14 bases matching TRBD2. There are 15 residues in the CDR3. The germline CDR1 and CDR2 sequences are ENHRY and SYGVKD. CDR3 sequence (DNA): TGTGCCAGCAGTGTACCGGGACTAGCGGGAGCCGAGCAGTACTTC. It encodes CASSVPGLAGAEQYF.

This rearrangement joins TRBV24-1 to TRBJ2-2; 11 bases fit TRBD1. CDR1 is KGHDR and CDR2 is SFDVKD in the germline V gene. Germline trimming cut 4 bases from V and 3 bases from J; bases unmatched to any gene: 6. The CDR3 consists of 17 residues. The DNA for the CDR3 is TGTGCCACCAGTGACGAATTGGGACAGGGGGACACCGGGGAGCTGTTTTTT. Encoded protein: CATSDELGQGDTGELFF.

The V gene is TRBV6-8, the J gene TRBJ2-5, with D uncertain. The V end was cut by 0 bases, the J end by 6 bases, with 11 bases between. The length of the CDR3 is 14 residues. Germline CDR1 reads MNHGY; CDR2 reads SAAAGT. In nucleotides, the CDR3 is TGTGCCAGCAGTTACTCTTCCGGGCCCCAGACCCAGTACTTC. This sequence encodes CASSYSSGPQTQYF.

The chain has TRBV2 and TRBJ2-7; D perhaps matches TRBD2 (5 bases). V lost 10 bases, J lost 2 bases, and 15 bases lay in between. Germline assignment: CDR1 SNHLY and CDR2 FYNNEI. There are 13 residues in the CDR3. CDR3 residues: CATKGAVTYEQYF. The CDR3 DNA follows: TGTGCCACCAAAGGAGCGGTAACCTACGAGCAGTACTTC.

J is TRBJ1-1 and V is TRBV29-1; D not resolved. The CDR3 spans 13 residues. Germline lookup yields CDR1 SQVTM and CDR2 ANQGSEA. V was pared by 3 bases and J by 5 bases, with 13 bases between. CDR3 sequence (DNA): TGCAGCGTTGATAGTGGGGAGGAGACTGAAGCTTTCTTT. Protein product: CSVDSGEETEAFF.

The J gene is TRBJ1-1, the V gene TRBV12-3 or TRBV12-4; D gene uncertain. Trimming left V 5 bases short and J 14 bases short, with 18 bases between. CDR3 length: 12 amino acids. The CDR3 DNA reads TGTGCCAGCAGTGAGTCGGGGTCGGGGTCCTTCTTT. Amino acid sequence: CASSESGSGSFF.

The table lists this clonotype with many counts. This chain joins TRBV20-1 and TRBJ2-7; the match to TRBD1 covers 8 bases. Germline CDR1 DFQATT, CDR2 SNEGSKA (reference sequence). This CDR3 has 13 amino acids. Unmatched junction bases numbered 7, after V lost 6 bases and J lost 3 bases. The chain's CDR3 is CSATTGVSYEQYF. The DNA for the CDR3 is TGCAGTGCCACGACAGGGGTGAGCTACGAGCAGTACTTC.